These 18 T cell receptor beta chains originate from one sample sequenced in a study of shared clonotypes between healthy human individuals. The naive CD8 fraction comprised CD45RO-negative cells positively selected for CCR7 and excluded terminally differentiated effector memory CD45RA+ cells. TCRdb keeps only in-frame clones here, not all; method: immunoSEQ multiplex PCR. The table lists approximately 600,000 clones, 95% of them singletons. Sequencing input: naive CD8+ T cells sorted from blood. The receptors were sampled from a woman aged 30 to 39 in good health.

Details on this clone: Other DNA sequences of this sample code for an identical CDR3. The chain uses TRBV27 and TRBJ2-1; D ambiguous. This CDR3 is built from 15 residues. Trimming removed 2 bases at V and 4 bases at J, with 12 bases between. The germline V gene has CDR1 MNHEY and CDR2 SMNVEV (reference sequence). The CDR3 protein is CASSLPPLGYNEQFF. CDR3 in DNA: TGTGCCAGCAGTTTACCGCCCCTCGGGTACAATGAGCAGTTCTTC.

The chain recombines TRBV4-1 with TRBJ2-3; 12 positions agree with TRBD2. Germline CDR1 is MGHRA and CDR2 is YSYEKL. Losses at the gene ends were 4 bases for V and 2 bases for J; bases not matched to a gene: 4. This CDR3 has 16 residues. The CDR3 protein is CASSPGLAGPTDTQYF. The DNA for the CDR3 is TGCGCCAGCAGCCCGGGACTAGCGGGCCCCACAGATACGCAGTATTTT.

The rearrangement joins TRBV27 to TRBJ2-1; 8 bases line up with TRBD2. The CDR3 has 14 amino acids. Germline V CDR1 and CDR2: MNHEY, SMNVEV (reference sequence). Trimming cost V 3 bases and J 6 bases; bases outside gene matches: 4. The CDR3 reads CASSFSGKVNEQFF. DNA for the CDR3: TGTGCCAGCAGTTTTAGCGGGAAGGTCAATGAGCAGTTCTTC.

The V call is TRBV7-9, the J call TRBJ2-7, with 8 bases fitting TRBD2. Trimming at V came to 2 bases and at J to 6 bases, leaving 6 bases not matched to a gene. The CDR3 runs to 14 residues. In germline, CDR1 is SEHNR, CDR2 FQNEAQ (reference sequence). The CDR3 here is CASSLTGLVSEQYF. The CDR3 DNA follows: TGTGCCAGCAGCTTAACGGGACTAGTAAGCGAGCAGTACTTC.

This chain joins TRBV7-9 and TRBJ2-2; maybe TRBD2 (6 bases). This CDR3 contains 15 residues. The V gene's germline CDR1 is SEHNR and CDR2 FQNEAQ (reference sequence). V was trimmed by 0 bases and J by 6 bases, leaving 11 bases between them. The CDR3 loop reads CASSLAGRPAGELFF. CDR3 sequence (DNA): TGTGCCAGCAGCTTAGCAGGGAGGCCGGCCGGGGAGCTGTTTTTT.

The chain combines TRBV19 with TRBJ2-7; 8 nucleotides match TRBD2. The trim removed 2 bases at V and 0 bases at J, leaving 3 bases unmatched. The V gene's germline CDR1 is LNHDA and CDR2 SQIVND (reference sequence). CDR3 length: 15 residues. The CDR3 region has the DNA TGTGCCAGTAGTATAAGCGGGAGTGACTCCTACGAGCAGTACTTC. This sequence encodes CASSISGSDSYEQYF. The entire variable domain, with the rest obtained from reference TRBV19 and TRBJ2-7, is as follows: DGGITQSPKYLFRKEGQNVTLSCEQNLNHDAMYWYRQDPGQGLRLIYYSQIVNDFQKGDIAEGYSVSREKKESFPLTVTSAQKNPTAFYLCASSISGSDSYEQYFGPGTRLTVT.

V and J are TRBV19 and TRBJ2-7; 10 nucleotides agree with TRBD1. The CDR3 consists of 14 residues. Germline CDR1 reads LNHDA; CDR2 reads SQIVND (reference sequence). Trimming took 7 bases from V and 3 from J; bases not matched to a gene: 6. In nucleotides, the CDR3 is TGTGCCAGTACTGTCGGGACAGGGGACTACGAGCAGTACTTC. Amino acid sequence: CASTVGTGDYEQYF. The full variable domain, in which reference TRBV19 and TRBJ2-7 provide the parts outside the CDR3, is DGGITQSPKYLFRKEGQNVTLSCEQNLNHDAMYWYRQDPGQGLRLIYYSQIVNDFQKGDIAEGYSVSREKKESFPLTVTSAQKNPTAFYLCASTVGTGDYEQYFGPGTRLTVT.

The chain recombines TRBV2 with TRBJ2-7; D gene ambiguous. Germline V CDR1 and CDR2: SNHLY, FYNNEI. V was trimmed by 2 bases and J by 4 bases, leaving 24 bases between them. The CDR3 is 18 amino acids. This chain's CDR3 is CASSETSLAKTYSYEQYF. CDR3 in DNA: TGTGCCAGCAGTGAAACGAGCCTGGCCAAGACTTACAGTTACGAGCAGTACTTC.

The chain uses TRBV4-2 and TRBJ2-3, with 11 bases that match TRBD2. After removal of 1 base from V and 4 bases from J, the junction contained 10 bases not matched to a gene. Germline V gene data show CDR1 as LGHNA and CDR2 as YNFKEQ. This CDR3 is built from 18 residues. CDR3 bases: TGTGCCAGCAGCCAAGTGCTAGCGGGAGGTCGGGGGCCAGATACGCAGTATTTT. This sequence encodes CASSQVLAGGRGPDTQYF.

This clone was observed a single time. The chain joins TRBV5-6 to TRBJ1-5; 10 bases line up with TRBD1. The CDR3 is made up of 14 amino acids. CDR1 is SGHDT, CDR2 YYEEEE, per germline. The V segment lost 4 bases and the J segment 6 bases; nucleotides outside the gene matches: 4. The CDR3 here is CASSHGTGVQPQHF. In DNA, the CDR3 is TGTGCCAGCAGCCACGGGACAGGGGTTCAGCCCCAGCATTTT.

The J gene is TRBJ1-5, the V gene TRBV7-9; TRBD1 is a possible D gene (6 bases). The CDR3 is 14 amino acids. The V end was cut by 5 bases, the J end by 5 bases, with 13 bases between. The germline CDR1 and CDR2 sequences are SEHNR and FQNEAQ (reference sequence). The CDR3 is CASSIQGPHQPQHF. The CDR3 DNA follows: TGTGCCAGCAGCATACAGGGACCGCATCAGCCCCAGCATTTT.

In this sample, this clone turned up a few times. The rearrangement joins TRBV6-5 to TRBJ2-2, with D unclear. Deletions cut 5 bases from V and 8 bases from J, with 9 bases between. The CDR3 has 12 residues. Germline V lookup: CDR1 MNHEY, CDR2 SVGAGI. In DNA form, the CDR3 reads TGTGCCAGCAGTCCCCTTTGGGGGGAGCTGTTTTTT. Protein product: CASSPLWGELFF.

Only one count was recorded for this clone. The chain uses TRBV6-5 and TRBJ1-2; perhaps TRBD1 as D (6 bases). Germline lookup yields CDR1 MNHEY and CDR2 SVGAGI. The CDR3 covers 15 residues. The ends were cut back, 0 bases at V and 8 bases at J, with 16 bases in the middle. The CDR3, as DNA: TGTGCCAGCAGTTACTCGTTGACAGGAAGTTTCGGCTACACCTTC. Encoded protein: CASSYSLTGSFGYTF.

The chain employs TRBV4-1 and TRBJ2-2, with 10 bases identical to TRBD2. V lost 1 base, J lost 3 bases, and 8 bases stayed unmatched. From germline, CDR1 is MGHRA and CDR2 YSYEKL. The CDR3 has 18 residues. CDR3 sequence: CASSQAVRLAGHTGELFF. CDR3 nucleotides: TGCGCCAGCAGCCAAGCTGTAAGACTAGCGGGCCACACCGGGGAGCTGTTTTTT.

The V gene is TRBV27, the J gene TRBJ1-5, with a weak D call TRBD1 (5 bases). The CDR3 is made up of 13 amino acids. Germline CDR1 reads MNHEY; CDR2 reads SMNVEV (reference sequence). V lost 2 bases and J 7 bases, leaving 9 bases between the germline ends. The CDR3 is CASSLKGAQPQHF. The CDR3 region has the DNA TGTGCCAGCAGTTTAAAAGGGGCACAGCCCCAGCATTTT.

The chain carries TRBV5-6 and TRBJ2-7; 10 nucleotides line up with TRBD2. Germline V gene sequence: CDR1 SGHDT, CDR2 YYEEEE. The V segment lost 2 bases and the J segment 7 bases; nucleotides outside the gene matches: 6. The CDR3 spans 14 residues. CDR3 sequence reads: CASSLASGSVEQYF. CDR3 in DNA: TGTGCCAGCAGCTTAGCTAGCGGGAGTGTGGAGCAGTACTTC.

This clone was seen a few times. The chain uses TRBV19 and TRBJ2-2, with 12 bases fitting TRBD2. Germline CDR1 is LNHDA and CDR2 is SQIVND (reference sequence). This CDR3 comprises 18 residues. With 4 bases clipped from V and 2 bases from J, the junction kept 8 bases outside the gene matches. CDR3 region: CASSTPPTSGGNTGELFF. CDR3 coding DNA: TGTGCCAGTAGTACGCCGCCGACTAGCGGGGGTAACACCGGGGAGCTGTTTTTT.

The V gene is TRBV7-8, the J gene TRBJ2-1, with a weak D call TRBD2 (6 bases). Trimming shortened V by 6 bases and J by 6 bases, and 30 bases separated the two germline ends. Germline loops: CDR1 SGHVS, CDR2 FQNEAQ. This CDR3 contains 19 residues. CDR3 sequence: CASSKYETSGVKDLNEQFF. DNA of the CDR3: TGTGCCAGCAGTAAATACGAGACTAGTGGGGTGAAGGACCTCAATGAGCAGTTCTTC. Filled out from reference TRBV7-8 and TRBJ2-1, the complete variable domain reads GAGVSQSPRYKVAKRGQDVALRCDPISGHVSLFWYQQALGQGPEFLTYFQNEAQLDKSGLPSDRFFAERPEGSVSTLKIQRTQQEDSAVYLCASSKYETSGVKDLNEQFFGPGTRLTVL.